These 30 T cell receptor beta chains came from one sample sequenced in a study of CD8+ T cells in alopecia areata. The authors extracted RNA and reverse transcribed it into cDNA as the sequencing template. TCRdb's copy holds only in-frame clones and misses some; the assay was immunoSEQ multiplex PCR. The sample includes tens of thousands of clones, 50% to 70% of them seen just once. Specified treatment: oral pan-JAK inhibitor, 5-10 mg twice daily. This specimen was CD8+ T cells sorted from blood, taken at week 4, from a patient treated with tofacitinib. All receptors come from a human donor with alopecia areata.

The chain employs TRBV6-5 and TRBJ2-2, with D maybe TRBD2 (5 bases). The CDR3 extends over 14 amino acids. The germline V gene has CDR1 MNHEY and CDR2 SVGAGI. Trimming shortened V by 0 bases and J by 5 bases, and 7 bases separated the two germline ends. The CDR3 DNA reads TGTGCCAGCAGTTACTCGACTAAAACCGGGGAGCTGTTTTTT. Its translation is CASSYSTKTGELFF.

The chain recombines TRBV27 with TRBJ2-1, with a weak D call TRBD1 (6 bases). The ends were cut back, 5 bases at V and 6 bases at J, with 11 bases in the middle. CDR1 is MNHEY, CDR2 SMNVEV, per germline (reference sequence). This CDR3 comprises 13 residues. The CDR3 here is CASSRGGPNEQFF. The CDR3 DNA sequence: TGTGCCAGCAGTAGAGGGGGTCCCAATGAGCAGTTCTTC.

V and J are TRBV30 and TRBJ1-1; D is perhaps TRBD1 (5 bases). The CDR3 spans 11 residues. V dropped 5 bases and J dropped 4 bases, with 8 bases sitting between them. The germline gives CDR1 GTSNPN, CDR2 SVGIG (reference sequence). DNA of the CDR3: TGTGCCTGGGGCGGGGGCACTGAAGCTTTCTTT. Protein sequence: CAWGGGTEAFF.

This chain joins TRBV29-1 and TRBJ2-3; the D gene is possibly TRBD1 (6 bases). The CDR3 contains 14 residues. The V gene's germline CDR1 is SQVTM and CDR2 ANQGSEA. Trimming left V 3 bases short and J 4 bases short, with 14 bases between. CDR3 coding DNA: TGCAGCGTTGACCTGGACAGAGGCCCAGATACGCAGTATTTT. Encoded protein: CSVDLDRGPDTQYF.

V is TRBV7-8 and J is TRBJ2-3; D is undetermined. The V gene's germline CDR1 is SGHVS and CDR2 FQNEAQ. V lost 5 bases and J 2 bases, leaving 5 bases between the germline ends. This CDR3 contains 12 residues. The CDR3 sequence: CASSTTTDTQYF. The CDR3 nucleotides read TGTGCCAGCAGCACAACCACAGATACGCAGTATTTT.

The V gene is TRBV29-1, the J gene TRBJ1-4; D unclear. CDR3 length: 12 residues. The V end lost 6 bases, the J end lost 5 bases, and 10 bases lay between the germline ends. Per germline, CDR1 SQVTM and CDR2 ANQGSEA. CDR3 in amino acids: CSVFQENEKLFF. The CDR3 nucleotides read TGCAGCGTATTCCAGGAGAATGAAAAACTGTTTTTT.

V is TRBV4-3 and J is TRBJ1-1, with D perhaps TRBD1 (5 bases). The CDR3 spans 13 residues. V was cut by 5 bases and J by 7 bases, with 14 bases left in between. Germline CDR1 is LGHNA and CDR2 is YSLEER. The CDR3 bases are TGCGCCAGCAGCTCAGCTAGGGGAGGTGAAGCTTTCTTT. Translating gives CASSSARGGEAFF.

This chain connects TRBV2 to TRBJ1-1; 7 bases fit TRBD1. Losses at the gene ends were 3 bases for V and 0 bases for J; bases not matched to a gene: 4. The CDR3 is 15 residues long. The germline V gene encodes CDR1 SNHLY and CDR2 FYNNEI. The chain's CDR3 is CASSETGSLNTEAFF. The CDR3 nucleotides are TGTGCCAGCAGTGAGACAGGGTCCCTGAACACTGAAGCTTTCTTT.

This clone showed up just a few times. The chain couples TRBV13 to TRBJ2-4, with D unresolved. V was pared by 0 bases and J by 7 bases, with 4 bases between. The germline gives CDR1 PRHDT, CDR2 FYEKMQ (reference sequence). The CDR3 sequence is 12 residues long. As DNA, the CDR3 is TGTGCCAGCAGCTTAGGCTGGAACATTCAGTACTTC. Protein sequence: CASSLGWNIQYF.

In its sample, this clone was seen a few times. The V call is TRBV7-9, the J call TRBJ2-7, with D possibly being TRBD1 (5 bases). This CDR3 contains 13 residues. Germline lookup yields CDR1 SEHNR and CDR2 FQNEAQ (reference sequence). V lost 0 bases and J lost 5, with 8 bases in between. The DNA of the CDR3 is TGTGCCAGCAGCTTAGCAGGGGCTAACGAGCAGTACTTC. It specifies CASSLAGANEQYF.

The genes are TRBV7-6 and TRBJ2-3; D ambiguous. In germline, CDR1 is SGHVS, CDR2 FNYEAQ. The CDR3 sequence is 13 residues long. V gave up 3 bases and J gave up 0 bases, with 4 bases separating them. The CDR3 reads CASSLASTDTQYF. The CDR3, as DNA: TGTGCCAGCAGCTTGGCTAGCACAGATACGCAGTATTTT. The variable domain in full, with the rest retrieved from reference TRBV7-6 and TRBJ2-3, is GAGVSQSPRYKVTKRGQDVALRCDPISGHVSLYWYRQALGQGPEFLTYFNYEAQQDKSGLPNDRFSAERPEGSISTLTIQRTEQRDSAMYRCASSLASTDTQYFGPGTRLTVL.

CDR3 in amino acids: CAWSLDKTGELFF. The CDR3 DNA reads as TGTGCCTGGAGTCTGGACAAAACCGGGGAGCTGTTTTTT. This chain joins TRBV30 and TRBJ2-2; TRBD1 is a possible D gene (5 bases). Germline assignment: CDR1 GTSNPN and CDR2 SVGIG (reference sequence). With 2 bases removed from V and 5 bases from J, the gap between germline ends came to 9 bases. This CDR3 is built from 13 residues.

This clone appeared a few times. The V gene is TRBV10-3, the J gene TRBJ1-4; D unclear. Germline-derived CDR1 and CDR2 are ENHRY and SYGVKD. The length of the CDR3 is 14 residues. Trimming stripped 2 bases from V and 4 bases from J, with 8 bases between. The CDR3 loop reads CAISEGLGNEKLFF. CDR3 nucleotide sequence: TGTGCCATCAGTGAGGGGCTGGGTAATGAAAAACTGTTTTTT.

This clone was counted between two and nine times. V usage is TRBV30 and J usage is TRBJ2-2; 7 bases agree with TRBD2. With 4 bases clipped from V and 3 bases from J, the junction kept 8 bases outside the gene matches. This CDR3 contains 15 residues. Germline V gene sequence: CDR1 GTSNPN, CDR2 SVGIG (reference sequence). CDR3 region: CAWMAGGGYTGELFF. The CDR3, as DNA: TGTGCCTGGATGGCGGGCGGGGGATACACCGGGGAGCTGTTTTTT.

V gene TRBV5-6 combines with J gene TRBJ2-2, with D unclear. The CDR3 has 14 residues. CDR1 and CDR2 (germline): SGHDT, YYEEEE. The germline V and J ends were trimmed by 0 bases and 2 bases, with 5 bases remaining between them. The CDR3 coding sequence is TGTGCCAGCAGCTTGGGACTCAACACCGGGGAGCTGTTTTTT. It encodes CASSLGLNTGELFF.

Regarding this clone: At one boundary the junction diverges from the germline segment, which might be a read error. The chain has TRBV11-3 and TRBJ2-7; perhaps TRBD1 as D (6 bases). Per the germline V gene, CDR1 is SGHNT and CDR2 is YENEEA. The CDR3 extends over 15 amino acids. The CDR3 DNA follows: TGTGCCAGCAGCCTAGAACTACAGGGTTGGCGCGAGCAGTACTTC. Residues: CASSLELQGWREQYF.

The count of this clone is one. The chain recombines TRBV5-1 with TRBJ2-7; 7 bases align to TRBD1. CDR3 length: 11 amino acids. The germline V gene has CDR1 SGHRS and CDR2 YFSETQ. The ends lost 4 bases at V and 6 bases at J; junction bases unmatched: 1. Here the CDR3 reads CASSTGVEQYF. The CDR3 DNA follows: TGCGCCAGCAGCACAGGGGTCGAGCAGTACTTC.

This chain joins TRBV4-1 and TRBJ1-4, with a weak D call TRBD1 (5 bases). Germline lookup yields CDR1 MGHRA and CDR2 YSYEKL. The length of the CDR3 is 14 residues. Trimming removed 1 base at V and 4 bases at J, with 7 bases between. Here the CDR3 DNA reads TGCGCCAGCAGCCAAGGCAGGGATAATGAAAAACTGTTTTTT. Protein product: CASSQGRDNEKLFF.

J is TRBJ2-1 and V is TRBV29-1; possibly TRBD2 for D (6 bases). Between the trimmed V and J ends, which lost 6 bases and 7 bases, there was a span of 7 bases. The germline gives CDR1 SQVTM, CDR2 ANQGSEA. This CDR3 has 10 amino acids. DNA for the CDR3: TGCAGCGTCGCGGGAAATGAGCAGTTCTTC. Translating it yields CSVAGNEQFF.

The rearrangement links TRBV6-1 to TRBJ2-1; 7 bases match TRBD2. The J segment lost 4 bases and the V segment lost 7 bases, leaving 4 bases of the junction unmatched. Germline loops: CDR1 MNHNS, CDR2 SASEGT. The CDR3 is 13 residues long. CDR3 nucleotide sequence: TGTGCCAGCACTTCGGGGGGTTACAATGAGCAGTTCTTC. Translation gives CASTSGGYNEQFF.

This rearrangement joins TRBV7-8 to TRBJ2-5, with 7 bases lining up with TRBD1. The J segment lost 0 bases and the V segment lost 5 bases, leaving 12 bases of the junction unmatched. CDR3 length: 17 amino acids. Germline CDR1 and CDR2: SGHVS and FQNEAQ. The DNA for the CDR3 is TGTGCCAGCAGCAACCCCGGGACAGACCTGTACCAAGAGACCCAGTACTTC. This translates into CASSNPGTDLYQETQYF. Supplemented by reference TRBV7-8 and TRBJ2-5, the full variable domain reads GAGVSQSPRYKVAKRGQDVALRCDPISGHVSLFWYQQALGQGPEFLTYFQNEAQLDKSGLPSDRFFAERPEGSVSTLKIQRTQQEDSAVYLCASSNPGTDLYQETQYFGPGTRLLVL.

The sample holds a few counts of this clone. V usage is TRBV23-1 and J usage is TRBJ1-5; D not resolved. TRBV23-1 is recorded as an ORF, its role being uncertain. V gave up 4 bases and J gave up 0 bases, with 10 bases separating them. This CDR3 has 15 amino acids. The CDR3 sequence: CASSRVGCSNQPQHF. The CDR3 DNA reads as TGCGCCAGCAGTCGGGTCGGTTGTAGCAATCAGCCCCAGCATTTT.

This clone was detected a few times. The chain carries TRBV5-1 and TRBJ1-1; TRBD1 might be the D (5 bases). Germline CDR1 and CDR2: SGHRS and YFSETQ. This CDR3 comprises 15 residues. V gave up 3 bases and J gave up 2 bases, with 14 bases separating them. The CDR3 protein is CASSSMQGRNTEAFF. CDR3 nucleotide sequence: TGCGCCAGCAGCTCGATGCAGGGACGCAACACTGAAGCTTTCTTT.

This rearrangement joins TRBV2 to TRBJ1-2; TRBD1 matches 7 bases. V lost 7 bases to trimming and J lost 7 bases; unmatched junction nucleotides: 6. CDR3 length: 12 residues. Germline-derived CDR1 and CDR2 are SNHLY and FYNNEI. The CDR3 loop is CASKEGAFGYTF. CDR3 nucleotide sequence: TGTGCCAGCAAGGAGGGGGCGTTTGGCTACACCTTC.

The V gene is TRBV11-2, the J gene TRBJ1-3; a possible D gene is TRBD1 (5 bases). Germline V gene data show CDR1 as SGHAT and CDR2 as FQNNGV. There are 14 residues in the CDR3. The V end lost 6 bases, the J end lost 4 bases, and 13 bases lay between the germline ends. CDR3 residues: CASSVGELGNTIYF. CDR3 nucleotides: TGTGCCAGCAGTGTAGGGGAGCTCGGAAACACCATATATTTT. The full variable domain, in which reference TRBV11-2 and TRBJ1-3 provide the parts outside the CDR3, is EAGVAQSPRYKIIEKRQSVAFWCNPISGHATLYWYQQILGQGPKLLIQFQNNGVVDDSQLPKDRFSAERLKGVDSTLKIQPAKLEDSAVYLCASSVGELGNTIYFGEGSWLTVV.

This chain links TRBV9 with TRBJ1-1; the D is unclear. Germline V CDR1 and CDR2: SGDLS, YYNGEE. Trimming pared 6 bases from V and 1 base from J, leaving 13 bases between. The CDR3 is 14 residues long. This CDR3 is CASKGPGGNTEAFF. CDR3 nucleotide sequence: TGTGCCAGCAAGGGCCCAGGTGGGAACACTGAAGCTTTCTTT.

This chain links TRBV7-9 with TRBJ1-5; D is perhaps TRBD1 (6 bases). The CDR3 is 16 amino acids. CDR1 SEHNR and CDR2 FQNEAQ come from the germline V gene (reference sequence). Trimming pared 5 bases from V and 0 bases from J, leaving 14 bases between. In DNA form, the CDR3 reads TGTGCCAGCAGCCCCGGGACAACGGATAGCAATCAGCCCCAGCATTTT. Translation: CASSPGTTDSNQPQHF.

The chain couples TRBV29-1 to TRBJ2-1; 7 bases line up with TRBD2. Germline CDR1 is SQVTM and CDR2 is ANQGSEA. The CDR3 length is 13 residues. V dropped 7 bases and J dropped 0; count of bases not matched to a gene: 3. The CDR3 is CSARGGSYNEQFF. In DNA form, the CDR3 reads TGCAGCGCCCGCGGGGGCTCCTACAATGAGCAGTTCTTC.

Only a few counts were recorded for this clone. This chain joins TRBV9 and TRBJ2-5, with 7 bases lining up with TRBD2. The V gene end was trimmed by 2 bases and the J gene end by 3 bases; junction bases not matched to a gene: 7. CDR1 is SGDLS, CDR2 YYNGEE, per germline. The CDR3 sequence is 15 residues long. CDR3 sequence: CASSVQGGVKETQYF. The CDR3 nucleotides are TGTGCCAGCAGCGTCCAGGGAGGGGTGAAAGAGACCCAGTACTTC.

V and J are TRBV30 and TRBJ2-5; D gene unclear. This CDR3 comprises 12 residues. V lost 6 bases and J lost 7, with 15 bases in between. In germline, CDR1 is GTSNPN, CDR2 SVGIG (reference sequence). The CDR3 region is CACHGLRGTQYF. The CDR3 DNA reads TGTGCCTGCCACGGCCTGCGTGGGACCCAGTACTTC.